This is a list of T cell receptor beta chains from one sample in a study of human T cells and chemical hapten exposure. TCRdb fed the RACE reads into MiXCR, producing one record per CDR3 protein. This sample has about 380,000 distinct CDR3 sequences; roughly 4.8% occur once, and the top ten carry approximately 2.1%. The sequences come from whole blood, collected in connection with sensitization to the hapten diphenylcyclopropenone (DPC). Source of these receptors: a woman aged 45 to 65 with alopecia areata. Some clones in this sample may be carry-over from other donors' samples. The CDR3 runs from the conserved cysteine through the conserved F or W. D genes are given only for firm matches. Not every row has a clone size; where given, it reads once, few, many or a size class.

>TRBV28|TRBJ2-5|many|TRBD1
CASSFLDRSQETQYF
TGTGCCAGCAGTTTCCTGGACAGGTCCCAAGAGACCCAGTACTTC
>TRBV13|TRBJ2-3|many|TRBD2
CASSATSGGLPSTDTQYF
TGTGCCAGCAGCGCAACTAGCGGGGGTCTCCCGAGCACAGATACGCAGTATTTT
>TRBV6-5|TRBJ1-1|many|.
CASNYGGDTEAFF
TGTGCCAGCAATTATGGAGGGGACACTGAAGCTTTCTTT
>TRBV27|TRBJ2-3|.|.
CASSLGGGGTQYF
TGTGCCAGCAGTTTAGGAGGGGGTGGTACGCAGTATTTT
>TRBV6-5|TRBJ1-5|few|TRBD1
CASSSTRTGSNQPQHF
TGTGCCAGCAGTTCCACCCGGACAGGCAGCAATCAGCCCCAGCATTTT
>TRBV29-1|TRBJ1-1|.|.
CSAGLNTEAFF
TGCAGCGCTGGGCTGAACACTGAAGCTTTCTTT
>TRBV12-3/TRBV12-4|TRBJ1-2|few|TRBD1
CASSSRDRENYGYTF
TGTGCCAGCAGTTCCCGGGACAGGGAGAACTATGGCTACACCTTC
>TRBV11-2|TRBJ1-2|.|.
CASSEIPRTVKNGYTF
TGTGCCAGCAGCGAAATACCCCGGACCGTGAAGAATGGCTACACCTTC
>TRBV3-1|TRBJ2-3|many|.
CASSQRVTDTQYF
TGTGCCAGCAGCCAACGGGTCACAGATACGCAGTATTTT
>TRBV12-3/TRBV12-4|TRBJ2-1|many|.
CASSLGGGRGNEQFF
TGTGCCAGCAGTTTGGGCGGGGGCCGCGGGAATGAGCAGTTCTTC
>TRBV6-6|TRBJ1-1|many|.
CASSYSVGLNTEAFF
TGTGCCAGCAGTTACTCGGTAGGGCTGAACACTGAAGCTTTCTTT
>TRBV7-2|TRBJ2-5|few|TRBD1
CASSSTGTAQETQYF
TGTGCCAGCAGCTCGACCGGGACAGCACAAGAGACCCAGTACTTC
>TRBV2|TRBJ2-1|many|TRBD2
CATGEGNEQFF
TGTGCCACCGGGGAGGGGAATGAGCAGTTCTTC
>TRBV6-2/TRBV6-3|TRBJ2-2|many|.
CASSYSFLAGHTGELFF
TGTGCCAGCAGTTACTCGTTCCTGGCGGGGCACACCGGGGAGCTGTTTTTT
>TRBV14|TRBJ2-2|few|.
CASSPGGSNTGELFF
TGTGCCAGCAGCCCCGGAGGGTCGAACACCGGGGAGCTGTTTTTT
>TRBV20-1|TRBJ2-1|many|TRBD2
CSARDPRTSYNEQFF
TGCAGTGCTAGAGATCCGAGGACTAGCTACAATGAGCAGTTCTTC
>TRBV13|TRBJ2-3|many|TRBD2
CASSFDSGGAVNTQYF
TGTGCCAGCAGCTTCGATAGCGGGGGGGCCGTTAATACGCAGTATTTT
>TRBV12-3/TRBV12-4|TRBJ2-5|many|TRBD1
CASSQGAETQYF
TGTGCCAGCAGTCAGGGGGCTGAGACCCAGTACTTC
>TRBV5-1|TRBJ2-7|many|.
CASSLQASDYEQYF
TGCGCCAGCAGCTTGCAGGCTAGCGACTACGAGCAGTACTTC
>TRBV10-3|TRBJ2-7|few|.
CAISEAILYEQYF
TGTGCCATCAGTGAGGCGATCCTCTACGAGCAGTACTTC
>TRBV6-6|TRBJ1-1|few|.
CASSRGTDKAFF
TGTGCCAGCAGCCGGGGGACGGATAAAGCTTTCTTT
>TRBV29-1|TRBJ2-3|many|TRBD1
CSVEGQRLNTDTQYF
TGCAGCGTTGAGGGACAGAGATTAAACACAGATACGCAGTATTTT
>TRBV5-1|TRBJ2-3|many|.
CASSLDGSGRGDTQYF
TGCGCCAGCAGCTTGGACGGATCCGGAAGGGGAGATACGCAGTATTTT
>TRBV5-1|TRBJ2-3|.|.
CASSWVPNADTQYF
TGCGCCAGCAGCTGGGTCCCTAACGCAGATACGCAGTATTTT